One sample yielded the 31 T cell receptor beta chains listed below, sequenced in a study. Only in-frame clones appear in the TCRdb table, and some are missing; sequencing was by immunoSEQ multiplex PCR. The sample has tens of thousands of clones; just over 90% are singletons. The material sequenced was PBMCs. These receptors all stem from a man aged 35-49 years with rheumatoid arthritis.

V is TRBV7-8 and J is TRBJ2-7; D possibly corresponds to TRBD1 (6 bases). The CDR3 length is 13 residues. Trimming stripped 7 bases from V and 3 bases from J, with 13 bases between. Germline V gene lookup returns CDR1 SGHVS and CDR2 FQNEAQ. CDR3 in amino acids: CASNRDANYEQYF. The CDR3 DNA follows: TGTGCCAGCAACAGGGACGCCAACTACGAGCAGTACTTC.

This rearrangement joins TRBV30 to TRBJ2-5; D is perhaps TRBD2 (6 bases). The CDR3 covers 12 residues. Germline V gene sequence: CDR1 GTSNPN, CDR2 SVGIG (reference sequence). With 3 bases removed from V and 7 bases from J, the gap between germline ends came to 12 bases. The chain's CDR3 is CAWRRGYGTQYF. CDR3 in DNA: TGTGCCTGGAGACGGGGGTACGGGACCCAGTACTTC.

The chain employs TRBV5-5 and TRBJ2-7; D possibly corresponds to TRBD1 (5 bases). Trimming took 4 bases from V and 6 from J, leaving 11 bases between them. Germline CDR1 and CDR2: SGHKS and YYEKEE (reference sequence). The CDR3 has 12 amino acids. The DNA of the CDR3 is TGTGCCAGCAGCCAAGACAGTGTCGAGCAGTACTTC. This gives the protein CASSQDSVEQYF.

V usage is TRBV11-3 and J usage is TRBJ2-2; weak D call: TRBD2 (6 bases). Deletions cut 5 bases from V and 4 bases from J, with 14 bases between. The length of the CDR3 is 15 residues. Germline V gene sequence: CDR1 SGHNT, CDR2 YENEEA. The chain's CDR3 is CASSRGLPGTGELFF. CDR3 nucleotide sequence: TGTGCCAGCAGCCGGGGACTTCCGGGCACCGGGGAGCTGTTTTTT.

In DNA form, the CDR3 reads TGCGCCAGCAGCTTCACGGGACAGGGATTTGACGAGCAGTACTTC. Protein: CASSFTGQGFDEQYF. The gene calls are TRBV5-1 and TRBJ2-7; 9 bases are shared with TRBD1. The junction had 8 bases not matched to a gene; V was cut back by 2 bases and J by 5 bases. There are 15 residues in the CDR3. Germline loops: CDR1 SGHRS, CDR2 YFSETQ.

This chain links TRBV12-3 or TRBV12-4 with TRBJ2-5; maybe TRBD2 (6 bases). CDR3 length: 13 residues. The ends were cut back, 5 bases at V and 2 bases at J, with 9 bases in the middle. Here the CDR3 DNA reads TGTGCCAGCAGTCGGGCGGGACAAGAGACCCAGTACTTC. Its protein is CASSRAGQETQYF.

A single count supports this clone. This chain uses TRBV30 with TRBJ1-1, with TRBD1 identical over 7 bases. V shed 2 bases and J 4 bases; nucleotides not matched to a gene: 4. This CDR3 has 13 amino acids. Germline lookup yields CDR1 GTSNPN and CDR2 SVGIG (reference sequence). This chain's CDR3 is CAWSRGLGTEAFF. In DNA, the CDR3 is TGTGCCTGGAGTAGGGGGCTGGGCACTGAAGCTTTCTTT.

The V call is TRBV11-2, the J call TRBJ2-7; D might be TRBD2 (6 bases). This CDR3 spans 13 amino acids. V was shortened by 3 bases and J by 0 bases, with 6 bases between the two germline ends. CDR1 and CDR2 (germline): SGHAT, FQNNGV. CDR3 residues: CASSFGGSYEQYF. CDR3 DNA sequence: TGTGCCAGCAGCTTCGGGGGCTCCTACGAGCAGTACTTC. Full variable domain (remainder filled in from reference TRBV11-2 and TRBJ2-7): EAGVAQSPRYKIIEKRQSVAFWCNPISGHATLYWYQQILGQGPKLLIQFQNNGVVDDSQLPKDRFSAERLKGVDSTLKIQPAKLEDSAVYLCASSFGGSYEQYFGPGTRLTVT.

The CDR3 region has the DNA TGTGCCAGCATCGAGACAGGGGGCTTTAATCAGCCCCAGCATTTT. This sequence encodes CASIETGGFNQPQHF. This rearrangement joins TRBV28 to TRBJ1-5; 10 bases are shared with TRBD1. Germline CDR1 reads MDHEN; CDR2 reads SYDVKM. The CDR3 covers 15 residues. V gave up 7 bases and J gave up 4 bases; unmatched junction bases: 7.

The CDR3 nucleotides are TGTGCCAGCAGCTTAGGGGAGGCGGGAGGCCGACGGAGATATGAGCAGTTCTTC. The encoded protein is CASSLGEAGGRRRYEQFF. V usage is TRBV7-9 and J usage is TRBJ2-1; 8 bases fit TRBD2. J lost 8 bases, V lost 1 base, and 16 bases had no gene match. The CDR3 is 18 amino acids. Germline V gene sequence: CDR1 SEHNR, CDR2 FQNEAQ (reference sequence). Full variable domain (remainder filled in from reference TRBV7-9 and TRBJ2-1): DTGVSQNPRHKITKRGQNVTFRCDPISEHNRLYWYRQTLGQGPEFLTYFQNEAQLEKSRLLSDRFSAERPKGSFSTLEIQRTEQGDSAMYLCASSLGEAGGRRRYEQFFGPGTRLTVL.

This clone has only a few counts. For the CDR3, the DNA is TGTGCCAGCAGCCGGTTCAGGGCGCGCGGCACCGGGGAGCTGTTTTTT. Amino acid sequence: CASSRFRARGTGELFF. This chain links TRBV6-2 or TRBV6-3 with TRBJ2-2; maybe TRBD1 (5 bases). Germline V CDR1 and CDR2: MNHEY, SVGEGT. Trimming shortened V by 6 bases and J by 4 bases, and 18 bases separated the two germline ends. The CDR3 is made up of 16 amino acids.

The chain uses TRBV3-1 (or the pseudogene TRBV3-2) and TRBJ2-3; maybe TRBD1 (8 bases). With 4 bases removed from V and 9 bases from J, the gap between germline ends came to 14 bases. Germline V gene data show CDR1 as LGHDT and CDR2 as YNNKEL (reference sequence). This CDR3 has 13 residues. Written as DNA, the CDR3 is TGTGCCAGCAGCCTAGACAGGGGAGGGACGCAGTATTTT. Amino acid sequence: CASSLDRGGTQYF.

The rearrangement links TRBV29-1 to TRBJ2-7; 11 nucleotides line up with TRBD1. V lost 5 bases, J lost 2 bases, and 8 bases stayed unmatched. CDR1 and CDR2 from the germline V gene are SQVTM and ANQGSEA. The CDR3 is 15 amino acids. The CDR3 here is CSVIWGTGGPYEQYF. CDR3 nucleotides: TGCAGCGTTATCTGGGGGACAGGGGGACCCTACGAGCAGTACTTC.

On this clone itself: An end of the junction differs from the germline gene, which may be a read error. The rearrangement joins TRBV7-9 to TRBJ2-7; D remains ambiguous. The CDR3 length is 13 residues. Germline lookup yields CDR1 SEHNR and CDR2 FQNEAQ (reference sequence). The CDR3: CASSLAGPYGQYF. The CDR3 nucleotides read TGTGCCAGCAGCTTAGCAGGTCCCTACGGGCAGTACTTC.

J is TRBJ2-5 and V is TRBV3-1 (or the pseudogene TRBV3-2); D may be TRBD2 (7 bases). CDR1 and CDR2 from the germline V gene are LGHDT and YNNKEL (reference sequence). Trimming took 0 bases from V and 5 from J, leaving 22 bases between them. This CDR3 region has 18 residues. DNA for the CDR3: TGTGCCAGCAGCCAAGATAAGGATCGGCGGGAGAGGGGGGAGACCCAGTACTTC. It translates to CASSQDKDRRERGETQYF.

J is TRBJ1-2 and V is TRBV18; no reliable D call. The CDR3 spans 14 residues. Germline lookup yields CDR1 KGHSH and CDR2 LQKENI. V was cut by 3 bases and J by 6 bases, with 14 bases left in between. CDR3 coding DNA: TGTGCCAGCTCACCGCCCCAGGTCCCCCATGGCTACACCTTC. Its protein is CASSPPQVPHGYTF.

J is TRBJ2-1 and V is TRBV5-1; D is perhaps TRBD2 (6 bases). The V gene lost 5 bases and the J gene lost 6 bases, with 18 bases spanning the gap. CDR1 SGHRS and CDR2 YFSETQ come from the germline V gene. CDR3 length: 15 residues. The CDR3 reads CASSFSGAGSNEQFF. The CDR3 nucleotides read TGCGCCAGCAGTTTTAGCGGCGCGGGTTCCAATGAGCAGTTCTTC.

The J gene is TRBJ2-7, the V gene TRBV27; a weak D match, TRBD1 (6 bases). CDR1 is MNHEY, CDR2 SMNVEV, per germline (reference sequence). The ends were cut back, 6 bases at V and 6 bases at J, with 12 bases in the middle. The CDR3 runs 12 residues. The CDR3 spells CASSTTGTEQYF. The CDR3 nucleotides read TGTGCCAGCAGCACGACAGGCACCGAGCAGTACTTC.

The chain uses TRBV5-8 and TRBJ1-1; D is ambiguous. The length of the CDR3 is 12 residues. Trimming removed 0 bases from V and 5 bases from J, with 5 bases in between. Per the germline V gene, CDR1 is SGHTS and CDR2 is YDEGEE. CDR3 loop: CASSLARTEAFF. CDR3 coding DNA: TGTGCCAGCAGCTTGGCCCGGACTGAAGCTTTCTTT.

The rearrangement links TRBV11-2 to TRBJ2-5; 7 nucleotides align to TRBD2. Germline CDR1 SGHAT, CDR2 FQNNGV. The CDR3 consists of 15 residues. After removal of 5 bases from V and 5 bases from J, the junction contained 11 bases not matched to a gene. CDR3 sequence: CASSRTGGNRETQYF. Written as DNA, the CDR3 is TGTGCCAGCAGCCGGACGGGGGGAAATAGGGAGACCCAGTACTTC.

The CDR3 region is CASSPGINEKLFF. DNA of the CDR3: TGTGCCAGCTCACCTGGCATAAATGAAAAACTGTTTTTT. The chain uses TRBV18 and TRBJ1-4; D call uncertain. The CDR3 is made up of 13 amino acids. Trimming cost V 3 bases and J 5 bases, with 7 bases left between them. Per the germline V gene, CDR1 is KGHSH and CDR2 is LQKENI.

About this clone: The junction departs from the called germline gene at one end, perhaps through a read error. In the same sample, other DNA sequences code for this CDR3. The rearrangement joins TRBV3-1 (or the pseudogene TRBV3-2) to TRBJ1-1; no reliable D call. Germline CDR1 reads LGHDT; CDR2 reads YNNKEL (reference sequence). The CDR3 sequence is 11 residues long. CDR3 sequence: CASSQRAEAFF. The CDR3 DNA sequence: TGTGCCAGCAGCCAGCGCGCTGAAGCTTTTTTT.

This clone appeared a few times. The gene calls are TRBV27 and TRBJ1-2; D remains ambiguous. Germline V gene data show CDR1 as MNHEY and CDR2 as SMNVEV (reference sequence). Trimming cost V 4 bases and J 11 bases, with 14 bases left between them. The CDR3 is 12 amino acids. The DNA of the CDR3 is TGTGCCAGCAGTTCTCCCGACTGGAGGTACACCTTC. Its protein product is CASSSPDWRYTF.

This chain joins TRBV19 and TRBJ1-1, with 9 nucleotides matching TRBD1. The CDR3 is 14 residues long. The germline V gene has CDR1 LNHDA and CDR2 SQIVND (reference sequence). The J segment lost 4 bases and the V segment lost 5 bases, leaving 5 bases of the junction unmatched. The CDR3 reads CASSPRTGATEAFF. The CDR3 DNA reads as TGTGCCAGTAGTCCTCGGACAGGGGCCACTGAAGCTTTCTTT.

V is TRBV6-5 and J is TRBJ2-3, with D uncertain. This CDR3 region has 13 residues. From germline, CDR1 is MNHEY and CDR2 SVGAGI. The germline V and J ends were trimmed by 10 bases and 2 bases, with 13 bases remaining between them. The CDR3 is CATRLGYTDTQYF. CDR3 sequence (DNA): TGTGCCACCCGTCTGGGGTACACAGATACGCAGTATTTT.

CDR3 sequence (DNA): TGCGCCAGCAGCTTTGGGTTCACAGATACGCAGTATTTT. It encodes CASSFGFTDTQYF. This sequence joins TRBV5-1 and TRBJ2-3; D gene ambiguous. With 2 bases removed from V and 2 bases from J, the gap between germline ends came to 6 bases. This CDR3 has 13 residues. Germline values: CDR1 SGHRS, CDR2 YFSETQ.

The genes are TRBV30 and TRBJ2-1, with 11 positions matching TRBD2. V was pared by 3 bases and J by 7 bases, with 8 bases of the junction left unmatched. Germline V CDR1 and CDR2: GTSNPN, SVGIG (reference sequence). This CDR3 comprises 15 residues. The DNA of the CDR3 is TGTGCCTGGAGCGTGACTAGCGGGATTCTTAATGAGCAGTTCTTC. Protein sequence: CAWSVTSGILNEQFF.

The chain carries TRBV27 and TRBJ1-5; 12 bases line up with TRBD1. After removal of 6 bases from V and 6 bases from J, the junction contained 3 bases not matched to a gene. Germline CDR1 reads MNHEY; CDR2 reads SMNVEV (reference sequence). The CDR3 is 14 amino acids. The CDR3 here is CASSRDRGLQPQHF. CDR3 DNA: TGTGCCAGCAGCCGGGACAGGGGGCTTCAGCCCCAGCATTTT.

The genes are TRBV19 and TRBJ1-1; weak D call: TRBD1 (5 bases). The V and J ends lost 4 bases and 11 bases respectively, with 20 bases between them. CDR1 and CDR2 from the germline V gene are LNHDA and SQIVND (reference sequence). CDR3 size: 14 residues. This CDR3 reads CASSTLRDLGEAFF. CDR3 DNA: TGTGCCAGTAGTACCCTCCGGGACCTCGGGGAGGCTTTCTTT.

The chain uses TRBV7-8 and TRBJ1-3, with TRBD1 matching 11 bases. V shed 5 bases, J shed 2 bases, and the junction held 5 bases outside the gene matches. Germline lookup yields CDR1 SGHVS and CDR2 FQNEAQ. The CDR3 is 16 residues long. The CDR3 is CASSRPGQGAGNTIYF. CDR3 DNA sequence: TGTGCCAGCAGCCGTCCGGGACAGGGGGCTGGAAACACCATATATTTT. Full variable domain (remainder filled in from reference TRBV7-8 and TRBJ1-3): GAGVSQSPRYKVAKRGQDVALRCDPISGHVSLFWYQQALGQGPEFLTYFQNEAQLDKSGLPSDRFFAERPEGSVSTLKIQRTQQEDSAVYLCASSRPGQGAGNTIYFGEGSWLTVV.

V and J are TRBV2 and TRBJ1-6; 8 bases are shared with TRBD1. Losses at the gene ends were 11 bases for V and 6 bases for J; bases not matched to a gene: 6. Germline CDR1 and CDR2: SNHLY and FYNNEI. The CDR3 is 13 amino acids. CDR3 nucleotides: TGTGCCTCGTACGGACAGGGTAATTCACCCCTCCACTTT. Its protein product is CASYGQGNSPLHF. Based on the CDR3 plus reference TRBV2 and TRBJ1-6, the full variable domain is EPEVTQTPSHQVTQMGQEVILRCVPISNHLYFYWYRQILGQKVEFLVSFYNNEISEKSEIFDDQFSVERPDGSNFTLKIRSTKLEDSAMYFCASYGQGNSPLHFGNGTRLTVT.